This T cell receptor (beta chain) was sequenced for a study of patients and donors after allogeneic stem cell transplantation. TCRdb processed the RT-PCR reads anew with MiXCR; each CDR3 protein has one entry. The sample carries roughly 150,000 distinct CDR3 sequences, approximately 22% recorded once. J gave up 5 bases and V 1 base, and 1 base lay outside the gene matches. Germline V CDR1 and CDR2: GTSNPN, SVGIG (reference sequence). The CDR3 extends over 12 amino acids. J is TRBJ2-7 and V is TRBV30, with 8 bases matching TRBD1. The source material was blood, either unsorted or a sorted T cell fraction (not recorded which). The clonotype was recovered from a human donor who was either an allogeneic HSCT recipient or a stem cell or donor lymphocyte infusion donor (not recorded which). It is not recorded whose cells these are; they may come from a transplant donor. The CDR3 region has the DNA TGTGCCTGGAGTGGACAGGGGAACGAGCAGTACTTC. Amino acid sequence: CAWSGQGNEQYF.